Listed below are T cell receptor beta chains from one sample, sequenced in a study of pediatric ulcerative colitis. Only in-frame clones appear in the TCRdb table, and some are missing; sequencing was by immunoSEQ multiplex PCR. The data contain about 64,000 clones, over 65% of them singletons. Sequencing was performed on blood. The receptors stem from a boy between 5 and 17 years old with moderate ulcerative colitis. CDR3s include the opening cysteine and the closing phenylalanine or tryptophan. A D gene is named only where the DNA matches it firmly. Size values are once, few and many counts, or a class for expanded clones, and some rows have none.

clone_size j_call cdr3_length v_call d_call cdr3_nt cdr3_aa
NA TRBJ1-3 14 TRBV5-1 NA TGCGCCAGCAGCCCCCCGGGGTCTGGAAACACCATATATTTT CASSPPGSGNTIYF
NA TRBJ2-3 13 TRBV29-1 NA TGCAGCGCTCTCGGTGCTAGCACAGATACGCAGTATTTT CSALGASTDTQYF
NA TRBJ2-2 16 TRBV6-6 NA TGTGCCAGCAGTATCACGGATCCCTCCGGCACCGGGGAGCTGTTTTTT CASSITDPSGTGELFF
NA TRBJ2-2 14 TRBV7-6 NA TGTGCCAGCAGCTCGGGACCGTCCACCCGGGAGCTGTTTTTT CASSSGPSTRELFF
NA TRBJ2-3 16 TRBV4-2 TRBD1 TGTGCCAGCGGTAAAGGGACAGGGGGCAACACAGATACGCAGTATTTT CASGKGTGGNTDTQYF
NA TRBJ2-5 14 TRBV19 TRBD1 TGTGCCAGTAGTATAGTACAGGGGTTAGAGACCCAGTACTTC CASSIVQGLETQYF
NA TRBJ1-6 15 TRBV10-2 NA TGCGCCAGCAGTGAGCCCTCCGGGCGGGATTCACCCCTCCACTTT CASSEPSGRDSPLHF
NA TRBJ2-7 19 TRBV9 TRBD2 TGTGCCAGCAGCGTAGGGTCCATTTTAGCGGGAGGGCGTGTAGCCGAGCAGTACTTC CASSVGSILAGGRVAEQYF
once TRBJ2-1 14 TRBV29-1 NA TGCAGCGTTGAAGGACTGGGCGGTTACAATGAGCAGTTCTTC CSVEGLGGYNEQFF
few TRBJ1-1 13 TRBV6-5 NA TGTGCCAGCAGTTACACTACAGGGCCTCGGGCTTTCTTT CASSYTTGPRAFF
NA TRBJ1-4 16 TRBV5-1 NA TGCGCCAGCAGCTTGGATGTTGGCAGGGAGAATGAAAAACTGTTTTTT CASSLDVGRENEKLFF
few TRBJ1-1 15 TRBV6-1 NA TGTGCCAGCAGTGAATTCGGAGGGTGGAACACTGAAGCTTTCTTT CASSEFGGWNTEAFF
NA TRBJ2-3 12 TRBV30 NA TGTGCCTGGACCCTAAGGGCAGATACGCAGTATTTT CAWTLRADTQYF
NA TRBJ1-5 19 TRBV14 TRBD1 TGTGCCAGCAGCCAGTCTATCGGACAGGGGGCAGCCCACGGTCAGCCCCAGCATTTT CASSQSIGQGAAHGQPQHF
NA TRBJ1-2 16 TRBV9 NA TGTGCCAGCAGCGTTACGGGCTCGACAGAGAGCTATGGCTACACCTTC CASSVTGSTESYGYTF
few TRBJ1-5 12 TRBV19 NA TGTGCCAGTAGTAGGGGATTTCAGCCCCAGCATTTT CASSRGFQPQHF